A selection of T cell receptor beta chains follows, all from one sample in a study of shared clonotypes between healthy human individuals. TCRdb keeps only in-frame clones here, not all; method: immunoSEQ multiplex PCR. The sample carries approximately 2,000,000 clones, just under 95% recorded once. The specimen was naive CD8+ T cells from PBMCs. The source is a man aged 18-30 years in good health. Some clones in this sample may be carry-over from other donors' samples. The CDR3 runs from the conserved cysteine through the conserved F or W. The D gene is left open where the match is weak. A row's size may be missing; if present it is once, few, many or a size class.

TRBJ2-2,TRBV9,-,-,TGTGCCAGCAGCGTAGGGGGGAGCGATAACACCGGGGAGCTGTTTTTT,CASSVGGSDNTGELFF
TRBJ2-1,TRBV4-2,-,-,TGTGCCAGCAGCCAAGATTCGGGTGGGGGGCCCGACGAAGAGCAGTTCTTC,CASSQDSGGGPDEEQFF
TRBJ2-3,TRBV15,-,-,TGTGCCACCAGCAGTTCACGGGGGCGCAAACACACAGATACGCAGTATTTT,CATSSSRGRKHTDTQYF
TRBJ1-5,TRBV6-1,-,-,TGTGCCAGCAGTGGGGGCAGGGAGGCCCCGCTTCTGGATCAGCCCCAGCATTTT,CASSGGREAPLLDQPQHF
TRBJ1-1,TRBV28,TRBD1,few,TGTGCCAGCAGTGCCCCAACAGGGGGCGAAACTGAAGCTTTCTTT,CASSAPTGGETEAFF
TRBJ2-2,TRBV7-9,-,-,TGTGCCAGCAGCTTAGTTGCGTACACCGGGGAGCTGTTTTTT,CASSLVAYTGELFF
TRBJ1-2,TRBV5-1,TRBD1,-,TGCGCCAGCAGCTTGGTCTCACCGGGACAGGGGGGAGATGGCTACACCTTC,CASSLVSPGQGGDGYTF
TRBJ2-7,TRBV5-1,TRBD2,-,TGCGCCAGCAGCCTGGGACTAGCGGGACTGTCCGGGGGCGAGCAGTACTTC,CASSLGLAGLSGGEQYF
TRBJ2-3,TRBV7-9,TRBD2,-,TGTGCCAGCAGCTCCCGCGGGGGGGCATTATTAGATACGCAGTATTTT,CASSSRGGALLDTQYF
TRBJ2-1,TRBV7-9,-,-,TGTGCCAGCAGCTTTGGTAGCGGCTACAATGAGCAGTTCTTC,CASSFGSGYNEQFF
TRBJ2-5,TRBV4-3,-,-,TGCGCCAGCAGCCAAGTTGTCGGGAAGGCCCAAGAGACCCAGTACTTC,CASSQVVGKAQETQYF
TRBJ2-7,TRBV19,TRBD1,-,TGTGCCAGTAGTATGGGACAGGCGTCCTATCCCTACGAGCAGTACTTC,CASSMGQASYPYEQYF
TRBJ2-1,TRBV27,-,-,TGTGCCAGCAGCTTGGACCACCCGGAATACAATGAGCAGTTCTTC,CASSLDHPEYNEQFF
TRBJ2-7,TRBV18,-,-,TGTGCCAGCTCCCTAGGTCCCCAAAGCTACGAGCAGTACTTC,CASSLGPQSYEQYF
TRBJ1-2,TRBV5-1,-,-,TGCGCCAGCAGCCATATTCGGGACAAGGATGGCTACACCTTC,CASSHIRDKDGYTF
TRBJ1-1,TRBV19,-,-,TGTGCCAGTAGTCCCACAGTAAACACTGAAGCTTTCTTT,CASSPTVNTEAFF
TRBJ1-2,TRBV28,-,-,TGTGCCAGCAGCGTAGGGGGGATCTCTGGCTACACCTTC,CASSVGGISGYTF
TRBJ2-1,TRBV2,-,-,TGTGCCAGCAGTGCTGCCCAGGGGACCTACAATGAGCAGTTCTTC,CASSAAQGTYNEQFF
TRBJ1-2,TRBV7-9,-,-,TGTGCCAGCAGCTTAGCGGGGGAGGCTAACTATGGCTACACCTTC,CASSLAGEANYGYTF
TRBJ2-7,TRBV2,-,-,TGTGCCAGCAGTGAGGGAACTCTCGGGATCCTCTCCTACGAGCAGTACTTC,CASSEGTLGILSYEQYF
TRBJ2-1,TRBV28,-,-,TGTGCCAGCAGTTCAGCGACTAGCTCCTACAATGAGCAGTTCTTC,CASSSATSSYNEQFF
TRBJ2-7,TRBV9,-,-,TGTGCCAGCAGCGTAGGAAACAGCCCCCTGTCCGAGCAGTACTTC,CASSVGNSPLSEQYF
TRBJ1-4,TRBV19,TRBD1,-,TGTGCCAGTAGTATGGGGACAGCAATTGAAAAACTGTTTTTT,CASSMGTAIEKLFF
TRBJ1-5,TRBV7-9,-,-,TGTGCCAGCAGCTCTACAGGGAGCAATCAGCCCCAGCATTTT,CASSSTGSNQPQHF
TRBJ2-7,TRBV27,-,-,TGTGCCAGCAGGGCGGATTCCTACGAGCAGTACTTC,CASRADSYEQYF
TRBJ2-2,TRBV9,TRBD2,-,TGTGCCAGCAGCGGGCGGCGGGAGGGCTTTCACGGGGAGCTGTTTTTT,CASSGRREGFHGELFF
TRBJ2-5,TRBV28,TRBD1,-,TGTGCCAGCCGGCCGGACAGGGGATGGAAAGAGACCCAGTACTTC,CASRPDRGWKETQYF
TRBJ1-4,TRBV21-1,-,-,TGTGCCAGCAGCAAATGGCAAGGGACAGGGCGTGCGTCTAATGAAAAACTGTTTTTT,CASSKWQGTGRASNEKLFF
TRBJ2-7,TRBV27,TRBD1,-,TGTGCCAGCAGATATGAGGGGACAGGGTCCTACGAGCAGTACTTC,CASRYEGTGSYEQYF
TRBJ2-1,TRBV6-1,TRBD1,-,TGTGCCAGCAGGCAACGGGACAGTTCCTACAATGAGCAGTTCTTC,CASRQRDSSYNEQFF
TRBJ2-5,TRBV13,-,once,TGTGCCAGCAGCTCGACTGAGGAGACCCAGTACTTC,CASSSTEETQYF
TRBJ2-7,TRBV27,-,-,TGTGCCAGCAGTTTAGGGGGGCCGGTGTCGGAGGAGGGCTACGAGCAGTACTTC,CASSLGGPVSEEGYEQYF
TRBJ2-7,TRBV27,-,-,TGTGCCAGCATCCATGGGGGGGAGCAGTACTTC,CASIHGGEQYF
TRBJ1-1,TRBV13,-,-,TGTGCCAGCAGCTTAGGGGGGCCACGGACTGAAGCTTTCTTT,CASSLGGPRTEAFF
TRBJ1-2,TRBV9,-,-,TGTGCCAGCAGCGCTGGCGGCGGTAATGGCTACACCTTC,CASSAGGGNGYTF
TRBJ1-5,TRBV10-3,TRBD1,-,TGTGCCATCAGTGAGGGCCGGGACAGTCTCGAGTGGCCCCAGCATTTT,CAISEGRDSLEWPQHF
TRBJ2-7,TRBV27,TRBD2,-,TGTGCCAGCAGTTTAAGGGAGGGCCTCCTCTACGAGCAGTACTTC,CASSLREGLLYEQYF
TRBJ1-5,TRBV19,-,-,TGTGCCAGTAGTCCCAGGAACCTTGGGGTTTGGCAGCCCCAGCATTTT,CASSPRNLGVWQPQHF
TRBJ2-1,TRBV7-9,-,-,TGTGCCAGCAGCTTAGTAGTCCACAGCAAGGGTGAGCAGTTCTTC,CASSLVVHSKGEQFF
TRBJ2-7,TRBV27,TRBD1,-,TGTGCCAGCAGTTTAGTAGGACAGGGCTCCTACGAGCAGTACTTC,CASSLVGQGSYEQYF
TRBJ1-1,TRBV4-2,-,-,TGTGCCAGCAGCCCAGGCAGGGTCAAGGGCACTGAAGCTTTCTTT,CASSPGRVKGTEAFF
TRBJ2-1,TRBV28,TRBD2,-,TGTGCCAGCAGTTTAGGCCTAGCGGGAGGAAATGAGCAGTTCTTC,CASSLGLAGGNEQFF
TRBJ1-4,TRBV18,-,-,TGTGCCAGCTCACCCGCGGGGGGAGGCGAAAAACTGTTTTTT,CASSPAGGGEKLFF
TRBJ2-1,TRBV29-1,-,-,TGCAGCGTTCCTTCAACAGCGGTACACAATGAGCAGTTCTTC,CSVPSTAVHNEQFF
TRBJ2-7,TRBV10-3,TRBD2,-,TGTGCCACCGAGGGGACTAGCGGGAAGGACGAGCAGTACTTC,CATEGTSGKDEQYF
TRBJ2-1,TRBV18,-,-,TGTGCCAGCTCCCCCCGGACGAATGAGCAGTTCTTC,CASSPRTNEQFF
TRBJ1-1,TRBV6-1,-,few,TGTGCCAGCAGTCAGGGAACGACATCCACTGAAGCTTTCTTT,CASSQGTTSTEAFF
TRBJ1-5,TRBV27,-,-,TGTGCCAGCAGTTTATGGGGGGCACAACGTAGCAATCAGCCCCAGCATTTT,CASSLWGAQRSNQPQHF
TRBJ2-1,TRBV15,-,once,TGTGCCACCAGCAGCAGGAGGGGTAACTACAATGAGCAGTTCTTC,CATSSRRGNYNEQFF
TRBJ1-1,TRBV13,-,-,TGTGCCAGCAGCGAAGACGGCTGGGGCACTGAAGCTTTCTTT,CASSEDGWGTEAFF
TRBJ2-1,TRBV7-2,TRBD2,-,TGTGCCAGCAGCTTAGCGCTCTTAGCGGGGTTCCACAATGAGCAGTTCTTC,CASSLALLAGFHNEQFF
TRBJ2-5,TRBV5-1,-,-,TGCGCCAGCAGCCCCCGGAGGACGAGAGAAGAGACCCAGTACTTC,CASSPRRTREETQYF
TRBJ1-1,TRBV21-1,-,-,TGTGCCAGCAGCAATACTACCGGGACAGGGATTTTGAACACTGAAGCTTTCTTT,CASSNTTGTGILNTEAFF
TRBJ2-3,TRBV6-6,-,-,TGTGCCAGCAGTTACTACCGGGTAGCGAACACAGATACGCAGTATTTT,CASSYYRVANTDTQYF
TRBJ1-5,TRBV6-1,-,-,TGTGCCAGCAGTGAAAGGGCAGGGGCTGGTCAGCCCCAGCATTTT,CASSERAGAGQPQHF
TRBJ1-2,TRBV28,-,-,TGTGCCAGCAGTTTCCTGCGGGGGGATGACTACACCTTC,CASSFLRGDDYTF
TRBJ1-1,TRBV29-1,-,few,TGCAGCGTTGTACGAGGGGAATACACTGAAGCTTTCTTT,CSVVRGEYTEAFF
TRBJ2-4,TRBV7-2,-,-,TGTGCCAGCAGCTTAGCGGATCGGAGGGAGGACAAAAACATTCAGTACTTC,CASSLADRREDKNIQYF
TRBJ2-7,TRBV28,-,-,TGTGCCAGCAGTTTTCCCCCCGGAGACTCCTACGAGCAGTACTTC,CASSFPPGDSYEQYF